The TCR beta chain under discussion was sequenced for a study of shared clonotypes between healthy human individuals. Findings and limits, study-wide: Expectations were that clonotype sharing among donors would be affected by sequencing depth. All-four-donor shared clonotypes had higher generation probabilities than non-shared clonotypes did. It was observed that roughly 5% of naive CD4 clonotypes were shared across a handful of donors.

Using approximately 200 ng DNA, some 30,000 T cell genomes, the sorted-subset replicate PCRs were run. Sequencing used immunoSEQ multiplex PCR; TCRdb keeps in-frame clones, though not all of them. The table has about 2.2 million clones, 93% seen once. V gave up 4 bases and J gave up 8 bases; unmatched junction bases: 15. This CDR3 contains 16 residues. Germline-derived CDR1 and CDR2 are MGHRA and YSYEKL. Points on this clone: The antigen remains undetermined.

In the naive CD8 group, cells lacked CD45RO and were positively selected for CCR7, so terminally differentiated effector memory CD45RA+ cells were left out. The sample was naive CD8+ T cells from PBMCs. The origin of this receptor is a man between 18 and 35 years old in good health. Some clones in this sample may be carry-over from other donors' samples. The rearrangement joins TRBV4-1 to TRBJ2-3; TRBD1 aligns across 7 bases. CDR3 sequence (DNA): TGCGCCAGCAGCCCAGGACAGGCGGGCCCTGTCGGTACGCAGTATTTT. Its protein product is CASSPGQAGPVGTQYF.